This T cell receptor beta chain came from a study of identical twins. Study-level findings and limits: Zero-insertion analyses were open to partial confounding by invariant MAIT and iNKT cells.

At least ten counts were recorded for this clonotype. Its antigen is not known. The CDR3 is 17 amino acids. Trimming pared 2 bases from V and 15 bases from J, leaving 26 bases between. TCRdb ran MiXCR on the 5' RACE reads and lists one entry per CDR3 protein. The top ten clones hold approximately 7% of a sample with under 350,000 distinct CDR3 sequences, nearly 9.5% of them seen once. The sample was also reused in another study, on yellow fever vaccine responses in identical twins.

The receptor comes from a woman younger than 30 in good health. Input material: CD8+ T cells sorted from blood. The rearrangement links TRBV12-3 or TRBV12-4 to TRBJ2-6; D is possibly TRBD1 (5 bases). Here the CDR3 reads CASSLKPGLTISGSLTF. DNA of the CDR3: TGTGCCAGCAGTTTAAAACCAGGGCTAACGATCTCTGGTTCCCTGACTTTC.